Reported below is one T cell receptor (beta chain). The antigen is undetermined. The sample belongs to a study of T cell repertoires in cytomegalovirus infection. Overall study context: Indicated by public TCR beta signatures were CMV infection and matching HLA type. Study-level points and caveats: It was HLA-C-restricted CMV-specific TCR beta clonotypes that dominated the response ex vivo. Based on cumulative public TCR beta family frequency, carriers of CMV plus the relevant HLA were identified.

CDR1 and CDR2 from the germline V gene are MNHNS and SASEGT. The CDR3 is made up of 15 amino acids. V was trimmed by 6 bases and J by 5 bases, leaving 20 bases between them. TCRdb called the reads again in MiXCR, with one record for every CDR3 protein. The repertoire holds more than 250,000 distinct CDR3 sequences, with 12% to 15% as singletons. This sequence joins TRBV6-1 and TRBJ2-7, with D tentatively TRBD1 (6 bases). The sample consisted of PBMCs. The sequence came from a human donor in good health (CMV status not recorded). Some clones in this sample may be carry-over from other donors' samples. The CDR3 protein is CASRALQGSQNEQYF. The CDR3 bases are TGTGCCAGCAGAGCCTTACAGGGATCTCAGAACGAGCAGTACTTC.